Described below is a single T cell receptor (beta chain) sequence and its context. Antigen specificity is unknown. These data originate in a study of response to subunit inactivated influenza vaccine. TCRdb recomputed calls from the RT-PCR reads with MiXCR, one row per CDR3 protein. Of more than 400,000 distinct CDR3 sequences in the sample, roughly 7.9% are singletons; the top ten hold around 14%. Study-wide results and limits: That few new T cells are recruited by each seasonal influenza vaccination was the authors' suggestion.

The V end was cut by 6 bases, the J end by 6 bases, with 15 bases between. The CDR3 spans 13 residues. The germline gives CDR1 KGHSH, CDR2 LQKENI. The chain is built from TRBV18 and TRBJ2-7; the D gene is possibly TRBD2 (5 bases). The receptor's source is a man between 50 and 70 years old who received an inactivated influenza vaccine. This specimen was PBMCs from blood, taken less than 30 months after vaccination. This CDR3 is CASSRSDEGEQYF. The CDR3 DNA reads TGTGCCAGCTCGCGAAGTGATGAGGGCGAGCAGTACTTC.